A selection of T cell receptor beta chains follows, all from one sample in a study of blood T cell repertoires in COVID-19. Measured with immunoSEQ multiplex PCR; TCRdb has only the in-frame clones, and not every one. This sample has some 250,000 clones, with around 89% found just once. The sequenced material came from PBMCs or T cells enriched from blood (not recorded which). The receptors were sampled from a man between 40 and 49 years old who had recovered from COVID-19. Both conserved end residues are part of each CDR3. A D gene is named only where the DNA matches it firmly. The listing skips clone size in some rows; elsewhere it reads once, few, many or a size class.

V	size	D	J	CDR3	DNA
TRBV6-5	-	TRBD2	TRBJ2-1	CASSYLGTRYDNEQFF	TGTGCCAGCAGTTACTTGGGGACTAGATACGACAATGAGCAGTTCTTC
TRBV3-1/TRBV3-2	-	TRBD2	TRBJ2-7	CASSQTGLVYEQYF	TGTGCCAGCAGCCAAACGGGACTAGTCTACGAGCAGTACTTC
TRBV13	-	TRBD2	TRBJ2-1	CASSKTSALENEQFF	TGTGCCAGCAGCAAAACTAGCGCCCTAGAGAATGAGCAGTTCTTC
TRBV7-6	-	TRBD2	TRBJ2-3	CASSLAVLAGVGTDTQYF	TGTGCCAGCAGCTTAGCGGTCTTAGCGGGAGTGGGCACAGATACGCAGTATTTT
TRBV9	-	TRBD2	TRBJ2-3	CASSPWTSGYSTDTQYF	TGTGCCAGCAGCCCCTGGACTAGCGGCTATAGCACAGATACGCAGTATTTT
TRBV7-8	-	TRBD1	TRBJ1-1	CASSPRTGVIAEAFF	TGTGCCAGCAGCCCCCGGACAGGGGTCATCGCTGAAGCTTTCTTT
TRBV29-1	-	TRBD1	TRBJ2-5	CSVGEQGVTQYF	TGCAGCGTTGGAGAACAGGGGGTAACCCAGTACTTC
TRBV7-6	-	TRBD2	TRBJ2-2	CASRFGTSGNTGELFF	TGTGCCAGCAGATTCGGGACTAGCGGGAACACCGGGGAGCTGTTTTTT
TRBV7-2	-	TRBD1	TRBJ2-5	CASNPDPGQGAETQYF	TGTGCCAGCAACCCAGATCCGGGACAGGGAGCAGAGACCCAGTACTTC
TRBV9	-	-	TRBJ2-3	CASSRTGTDTQYF	TGTGCCAGCAGCCGGACGGGGACAGATACGCAGTATTTT
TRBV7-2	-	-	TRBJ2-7	CASSPGAGWSFYEQYF	TGTGCCAGCAGCCCCGGGGCGGGGTGGTCCTTCTACGAGCAGTACTTC
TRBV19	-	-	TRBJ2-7	CASSGALSVTYEQYF	TGTGCCAGTAGTGGGGCTTTATCGGTAACCTACGAGCAGTACTTC
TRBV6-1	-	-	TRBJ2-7	CASSDTGQIYEQYF	TGTGCCAGCAGTGATACGGGACAAATCTACGAGCAGTACTTC
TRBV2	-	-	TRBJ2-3	CASSVSSQDGTDTQYF	TGTGCCAGCAGTGTTAGCAGCCAAGACGGCACAGATACGCAGTATTTT
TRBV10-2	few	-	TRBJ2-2	CASSDTGPQGGELFF	TGCGCCAGCAGTGACACCGGGCCCCAGGGCGGGGAGCTGTTTTTT
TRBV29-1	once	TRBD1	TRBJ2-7	CSAGDRSYEQYF	TGCAGCGCCGGGGACAGGAGCTACGAGCAGTACTTC
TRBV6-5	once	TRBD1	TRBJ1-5	CASSRDRSNQPQHF	TGTGCCAGCAGTAGGGACAGAAGCAATCAGCCCCAGCATTTT
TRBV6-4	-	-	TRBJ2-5	CASTRFQGRLLSETQYF	TGTGCCAGCACAAGGTTCCAGGGGCGGCTACTGAGTGAGACCCAGTACTTC
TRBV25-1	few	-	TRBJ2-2	CASSARTTNTGELFF	TGTGCCAGCAGTGCTCGGACAACGAACACCGGGGAGCTGTTTTTT
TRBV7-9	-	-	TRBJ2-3	CASSFRLGDGTDTQYF	TGTGCCAGCAGCTTTAGACTAGGAGACGGCACAGATACGCAGTATTTT
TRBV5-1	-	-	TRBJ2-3	CASSLVTRMLGTDTQYF	TGCGCCAGCAGCTTGGTGACTAGAATGTTGGGCACAGATACGCAGTATTTT
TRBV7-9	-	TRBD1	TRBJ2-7	CASSSPGQAYEQYF	TGTGCCAGCAGCTCTCCGGGACAGGCCTACGAGCAGTACTTC
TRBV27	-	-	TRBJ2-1	CASKYGRSTYNEQFF	TGTGCCAGCAAGTATGGGAGGTCCACCTACAATGAGCAGTTCTTC
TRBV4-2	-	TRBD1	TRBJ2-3	CASSHRQGTADTQYF	TGTGCCAGCAGCCACAGACAGGGAACGGCAGATACGCAGTATTTT
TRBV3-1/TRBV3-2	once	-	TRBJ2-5	CASSQDVRGVETQYF	TGTGCCAGCAGCCAAGATGTCAGGGGCGTAGAGACCCAGTACTTC
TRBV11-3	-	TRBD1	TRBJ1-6	CASSLAAGGFNSPLHF	TGTGCCAGCAGCTTAGCCGCAGGGGGCTTCAATTCACCCCTCCACTTT
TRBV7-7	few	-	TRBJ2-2	CASSLARSYLNTGELFF	TGTGCTAGCAGCTTAGCGCGCTCCTACCTAAACACCGGGGAGCTGTTTTTT
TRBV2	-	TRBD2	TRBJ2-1	CASSELRGGSDNEQFF	TGTGCCAGCAGTGAATTGCGGGGGGGGAGCGACAATGAGCAGTTCTTC
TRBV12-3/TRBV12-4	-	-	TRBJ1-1	CASSTERNTEAFF	TGTGCCAGCAGTACAGAAAGGAACACTGAAGCTTTCTTT
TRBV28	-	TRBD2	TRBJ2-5	CASTAGDRETQYF	TGTGCCAGCACGGCGGGAGATCGGGAGACCCAGTACTTC
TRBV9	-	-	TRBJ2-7	CASPRGRTYEQYF	TGTGCCAGCCCAAGGGGGAGAACCTACGAGCAGTACTTC
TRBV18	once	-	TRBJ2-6	CASSPTLVISGANVLTF	TGTGCCAGCTCACCCACTCTTGTAATCTCTGGGGCCAACGTCCTGACTTTC
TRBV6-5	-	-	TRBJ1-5	CASSRDLRNQPQHF	TGTGCCAGCAGTCGGGACTTAAGGAATCAGCCCCAGCATTTT
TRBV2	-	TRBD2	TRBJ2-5	CASNRGGLGETQYF	TGTGCCAGCAACCGCGGGGGGCTCGGGGAGACCCAGTACTTC
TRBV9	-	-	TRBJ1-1	CASSPLTVSEAFF	TGTGCCAGCAGCCCCCTAACAGTCTCTGAAGCTTTCTTT
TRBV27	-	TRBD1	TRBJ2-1	CASTGTGLFYNEQFF	TGTGCCAGCACCGGGACAGGGTTATTTTACAATGAGCAGTTCTTC
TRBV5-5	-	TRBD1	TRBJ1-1	CASISIPGGMNTEAFF	TGTGCCAGCATCTCAATCCCAGGGGGGATGAACACTGAAGCTTTCTTT
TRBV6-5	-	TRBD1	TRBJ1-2	CASTQDRMGGYTF	TGTGCCAGCACCCAGGACAGGATGGGGGGCTACACCTTC
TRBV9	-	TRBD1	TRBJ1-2	CASSEPPGGSYGYTF	TGTGCCAGCAGCGAACCCCCAGGGGGCAGCTATGGCTACACCTTC
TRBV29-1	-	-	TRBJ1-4	CSVAVDRTNEKLFF	TGCAGCGTCGCGGTGGACAGAACAAATGAAAAACTGTTTTTT